The 21 T cell receptor beta chains reported below all come from one sample, sequenced in a study of blood T cell repertoires in COVID-19. Some clones are missing from TCRdb's copy, which holds only in-frame ones; the method was immunoSEQ multiplex PCR. The sample lists approximately 300,000 clones; roughly four fifths were seen once. The sequenced sample consisted of peripheral blood. The receptors shown here come from a person aged 70 to 85 with COVID-19, enrolled during active disease.

The J gene is TRBJ1-2, the V gene TRBV28; D is ambiguous. The V end lost 8 bases, the J end lost 6 bases, and 19 bases lay between the germline ends. The CDR3 has 14 amino acids. CDR1 is MDHEN and CDR2 is SYDVKM in the germline V gene. The CDR3 loop reads CASHRGGEVHGYTF. In DNA form, the CDR3 reads TGTGCCAGCCACCGCGGCGGGGAGGTACATGGCTACACCTTC.

The V call is TRBV9, the J call TRBJ1-3; D is ambiguous. The CDR3 covers 15 residues. V lost 1 base, J lost 0 bases, and 8 bases lay in between. The germline CDR1 and CDR2 sequences are SGDLS and YYNGEE. CDR3 protein: CASSVNSNSGNTIYF. The CDR3 DNA is TGTGCCAGCAGCGTAAATTCCAACTCTGGAAACACCATATATTTT. Together with reference TRBV9 and TRBJ1-3, the CDR3 gives the full variable domain: DSGVTQTPKHLITATGQRVTLRCSPRSGDLSVYWYQQSLDQGLQFLIQYYNGEERAKGNILERFSAQQFPDLHSELNLSSLELGDSALYFCASSVNSNSGNTIYFGEGSWLTVV.

The rearrangement joins TRBV3-1 (or the pseudogene TRBV3-2) to TRBJ1-4; 10 bases line up with TRBD1. CDR1 is LGHDT, CDR2 YNNKEL, per germline (reference sequence). The CDR3 loop spans 14 amino acids. Unmatched junction bases numbered 2, after V lost 4 bases and J lost 6 bases. DNA for the CDR3: TGTGCCAGCAGCCGGACAGGGGGGGATGAAAAACTGTTTTTT. Translation gives CASSRTGGDEKLFF.

As to this clone: The germline gene is not matched at one end of the junction; a read error may be the cause. V and J are TRBV19 and TRBJ1-4; TRBD1 matches 9 bases. The germline CDR1 and CDR2 sequences are LNHDA and SQIVND (reference sequence). The CDR3 runs to 17 residues. CDR3 residues: CASSRDKTGQGFRGVTF. CDR3 in DNA: TGTGCCAGTAGCAGAGATAAGACGGGACAGGGATTTCGAGGGGTGACTTTT.

This clone was seen just once. This chain links TRBV5-1 with TRBJ2-7; 14 positions match TRBD2. The germline CDR1 and CDR2 sequences are SGHRS and YFSETQ. The CDR3 loop spans 15 amino acids. The ends lost 4 bases at V and 5 bases at J; junction bases unmatched: 5. CDR3 sequence reads: CASSIGTSGSNEQYF. CDR3 nucleotide sequence: TGCGCCAGCAGCATAGGGACTAGCGGGAGCAACGAGCAGTACTTC.

The V call is TRBV6-5, the J call TRBJ1-2; D not resolved. There are 13 residues in the CDR3. Trimming removed 5 bases from V and 6 bases from J, with 13 bases in between. The germline CDR1 and CDR2 sequences are MNHEY and SVGAGI. Written as DNA, the CDR3 is TGTGCCAGCAGTCCGGGCCACGGGGATGGCTACACCTTC. Encoded protein: CASSPGHGDGYTF.

The rearrangement uses TRBV27 and TRBJ2-7, with 9 bases aligning to TRBD1. The CDR3 is 14 residues long. CDR1 is MNHEY and CDR2 is SMNVEV in the germline V gene (reference sequence). Unmatched junction bases numbered 9, after V lost 8 bases and J lost 4 bases. CDR3 nucleotides: TGTGCCAGCTCGGGGACAGGGCCTAGGTACGAGCAGTACTTC. As protein: CASSGTGPRYEQYF.

This clone was seen once. V gene TRBV28 combines with J gene TRBJ1-5; 7 nucleotides line up with TRBD1. CDR3 length: 15 residues. From germline, CDR1 is MDHEN and CDR2 SYDVKM. Germline trimming cut 2 bases from V and 6 bases from J; bases unmatched to any gene: 7. This CDR3 is CASSLSRDRVQPQHF. DNA of the CDR3: TGTGCCAGCAGTTTAAGTCGGGACAGAGTTCAGCCCCAGCATTTT. Full variable domain (outside the CDR3, taken from reference TRBV28 and TRBJ1-5): DVKVTQSSRYLVKRTGEKVFLECVQDMDHENMFWYRQDPGLGLRLIYFSYDVKMKEKGDIPEGYSVSREKKERFSLILESASTNQTSMYLCASSLSRDRVQPQHFGDGTRLSIL.

CDR3 sequence (DNA): TGTGCCAGCAGCTCCGGGGGGAACTATGGCTACACCTTC. Translation gives CASSSGGNYGYTF. This sequence joins TRBV5-4 and TRBJ1-2; weak D call: TRBD1 (5 bases). This CDR3 spans 13 amino acids. Germline V gives CDR1 SGHNT, CDR2 YYREEE (reference sequence). V was shortened by 3 bases and J by 2 bases, with 8 bases between the two germline ends. Full variable domain (outside the CDR3, taken from reference TRBV5-4 and TRBJ1-2): ETGVTQSPTHLIKTRGQQVTLRCSSQSGHNTVSWYQQALGQGPQFIFQYYREEENGRGNFPPRFSGLQFPNYSSELNVNALELDDSALYLCASSSGGNYGYTFGSGTRLTVV.

This chain uses TRBV29-1 with TRBJ2-3, with 9 bases that match TRBD2. Trimming took 4 bases from V and 3 from J; bases not matched to a gene: 11. Per the germline V gene, CDR1 is SQVTM and CDR2 is ANQGSEA. CDR3 size: 16 residues. As DNA, the CDR3 is TGCAGCGTTGGCGGCGGGAGGGCCCCTCAGACAGATACGCAGTATTTT. Translation gives CSVGGGRAPQTDTQYF.

This clone was observed a few times. The V gene is TRBV9, the J gene TRBJ1-2, with TRBD1 identical over 7 bases. Germline values: CDR1 SGDLS, CDR2 YYNGEE. CDR3 length: 14 amino acids. V dropped 3 bases and J dropped 6; count of bases not matched to a gene: 8. In DNA, the CDR3 is TGTGCCAGCAGCGCCCAGGGACAGATCAATGGCTACACCTTC. It is translated as CASSAQGQINGYTF.

J is TRBJ2-1 and V is TRBV3-1 (or the pseudogene TRBV3-2), with TRBD2 matching over 8 bases. The CDR3 covers 14 residues. CDR1 is LGHDT and CDR2 is YNNKEL in the germline V gene (reference sequence). J gave up 7 bases and V 8 bases, and 10 bases lay outside the gene matches. The CDR3 DNA is TGTGCCAGCGGAGTCGGGAGGGCCGTGAATGAGCAGTTCTTC. Protein product: CASGVGRAVNEQFF.

J is TRBJ1-2 and V is TRBV6-6, with TRBD1 identical over 8 bases. CDR3 length: 14 amino acids. In germline, CDR1 is MNHNY, CDR2 SVGAGI (reference sequence). Trimming cost V 4 bases and J 6 bases; bases outside gene matches: 7. The CDR3 nucleotides are TGTGCCAGCAGTTCCCGGGACAGGTCGGATGGCTACACCTTC. This translates into CASSSRDRSDGYTF.

The chain is built from TRBV2 and TRBJ1-1, with D uncertain. The length of the CDR3 is 13 residues. V was cut by 9 bases and J by 1 base, with 12 bases left in between. CDR1 is SNHLY, CDR2 FYNNEI, per germline. Written as DNA, the CDR3 is TGTGCCAGTAGTCTCGGGGAGAACACTGAAGCTTTCTTT. Translated: CASSLGENTEAFF. Variable domain in full (rest from reference TRBV2 and TRBJ1-1): EPEVTQTPSHQVTQMGQEVILRCVPISNHLYFYWYRQILGQKVEFLVSFYNNEISEKSEIFDDQFSVERPDGSNFTLKIRSTKLEDSAMYFCASSLGENTEAFFGQGTRLTVV.

This chain links TRBV19 with TRBJ2-3; perhaps TRBD2 as D (5 bases). CDR3 length: 16 residues. V was trimmed by 1 base and J by 0 bases, leaving 11 bases between them. Germline CDR1 and CDR2: LNHDA and SQIVND (reference sequence). CDR3 sequence: CASSIGGLFSTDTQYF. CDR3 bases: TGTGCCAGTAGTATAGGAGGGCTTTTTAGCACAGATACGCAGTATTTT.

This clone was observed once. The gene calls are TRBV7-8 and TRBJ2-1, with D possibly being TRBD2 (7 bases). There are 16 residues in the CDR3. V lost 4 bases to trimming and J lost 10 bases, with 23 bases between them. Germline CDR1 is SGHVS and CDR2 is FQNEAQ. CDR3 sequence: CASSSRVSRGAGEQFF. In DNA, the CDR3 is TGTGCCAGCAGCTCGCGGGTGTCCCGGGGGGCGGGAGAGCAGTTCTTC.

The chain couples TRBV6-2 or TRBV6-3 to TRBJ1-1; 8 bases match TRBD1. Germline lookup yields CDR1 MNHEY and CDR2 SVGEGT. The V gene end was trimmed by 4 bases and the J gene end by 2 bases; junction bases not matched to a gene: 9. The CDR3 is made up of 16 amino acids. The CDR3 sequence is CASSSPWDRSNTEAFF. The DNA of the CDR3 is TGTGCCAGCAGTTCCCCCTGGGACAGGAGTAACACTGAAGCTTTCTTT.

The genes are TRBV27 and TRBJ2-3, with D possibly being TRBD2 (5 bases). The CDR3 runs 14 residues. The germline V gene has CDR1 MNHEY and CDR2 SMNVEV (reference sequence). V was shortened by 5 bases and J by 2 bases, with 11 bases between the two germline ends. CDR3 amino acids: CASSPAVVTDTQYF. CDR3 sequence (DNA): TGTGCCAGCAGTCCAGCGGTCGTCACAGATACGCAGTATTTT.

V usage is TRBV29-1 and J usage is TRBJ2-7; weak D call: TRBD2 (6 bases). V lost 5 bases and J lost 6, with 17 bases in between. The CDR3 has 13 amino acids. Germline CDR1 and CDR2: SQVTM and ANQGSEA. The CDR3 sequence is CSVSGGLGGEQYF. The CDR3 region has the DNA TGCAGCGTTTCTGGCGGCCTCGGGGGCGAGCAGTACTTC.

The V and J genes are TRBV6-5 and TRBJ1-6; 10 bases agree with TRBD1. Trimming took 6 bases from V and 7 from J; bases not matched to a gene: 3. The CDR3 extends over 14 amino acids. CDR1 is MNHEY and CDR2 is SVGAGI in the germline V gene. The CDR3 sequence: CASRDRGGNSPLHF. The CDR3, as DNA: TGTGCCAGCAGGGACAGGGGGGGGAATTCACCCCTCCACTTT.

V is TRBV7-9 and J is TRBJ2-2; 10 bases are a match to TRBD2. The CDR3 has 17 amino acids. Losses at the gene ends were 2 bases for V and 0 bases for J; bases not matched to a gene: 3. CDR1 is SEHNR and CDR2 is FQNEAQ in the germline V gene (reference sequence). CDR3 sequence (DNA): TGTGCCAGCAGCTTATTAGCGGGAGGTACGAACACCGGGGAGCTGTTTTTT. Its translation is CASSLLAGGTNTGELFF.